These 10 T cell receptor beta chains were sequenced from one sample in a study of blood T cell repertoires in COVID-19. Sequencing used immunoSEQ multiplex PCR; TCRdb keeps in-frame clones, though not all of them. This sample has 300,000 to 350,000 clones, with about 90% found just once. The source material was peripheral blood. These receptors all stem from a man younger than 35 with active or convalescent COVID-19.

This clone was recorded once. CDR3 nucleotide sequence: TGTGCCAGCAGTCCCGGGACGGACATTAGCGGGATAGAGCAGTTCTTC. Translating it yields CASSPGTDISGIEQFF. V usage is TRBV5-4 and J usage is TRBJ2-1; TRBD2 matches at 8 bases. This CDR3 comprises 16 residues. Germline-derived CDR1 and CDR2 are SGHNT and YYREEE (reference sequence). V shed 5 bases and J 10 bases; nucleotides not matched to a gene: 17.

This rearrangement joins TRBV9 to TRBJ2-1; 8 nucleotides agree with TRBD2. The CDR3 has 16 residues. V trimming: 3 bases; J trimming: 4 bases; junction bases outside the gene matches: 9. Germline values: CDR1 SGDLS, CDR2 YYNGEE. Here the CDR3 reads CASSAESGSRYNEQFF. In DNA form, the CDR3 reads TGTGCCAGCAGCGCCGAAAGCGGGAGTAGGTACAATGAGCAGTTCTTC.

The CDR3 spells CASSPPGNKETQYF. CDR3 nucleotides: TGTGCCAGCTCACCACCGGGCAATAAAGAGACCCAGTACTTC. This chain links TRBV18 with TRBJ2-5; D is uncertain. The CDR3 covers 14 residues. The V end lost 0 bases, the J end lost 3 bases, and 8 bases lay between the germline ends. The germline V gene has CDR1 KGHSH and CDR2 LQKENI. Based on the CDR3 plus reference TRBV18 and TRBJ2-5, the full variable domain is NAGVMQNPRHLVRRRGQEARLRCSPMKGHSHVYWYRQLPEEGLKFMVYLQKENIIDESGMPKERFSAEFPKEGPSILRIQQVVRGDSAAYFCASSPPGNKETQYFGPGTRLLVL.

The rearrangement joins TRBV28 to TRBJ1-5, with D perhaps matching TRBD1 (5 bases). Germline lookup yields CDR1 MDHEN and CDR2 SYDVKM. The CDR3 has 19 amino acids. V was cut by 6 bases and J by 0 bases, with 24 bases left in between. CDR3 sequence (DNA): TGTGCCAGCAGAATACGCACCCGGACAATCAATCTTAGCAATCAGCCCCAGCATTTT. The encoded protein is CASRIRTRTINLSNQPQHF.

On this clone itself: This likely comes from a read error, as the CDR3 has no conserved phenylalanine or tryptophan at its end. The DNA is left out, because the CDR3 cannot be placed on it with certainty; the CDR3 is given as TCRdb lists it. The chain uses TRBV12-1 and TRBJ2-7; TRBD1, the D gene given by the table, was not confirmed from the DNA. TRBV12-1 is deemed a pseudogene. The CDR3 spans 10 residues, counting both ends. This chain's CDR3 is CASSFDSLIS.

The CDR3 bases are TGTGCCAGCAGCTTCAACCCCTCTGGGACAGAGAACACCGGGGAGCTGTTTTTT. Its protein product is CASSFNPSGTENTGELFF. The chain combines TRBV7-9 with TRBJ2-2; 7 bases are a match to TRBD1. Germline assignment: CDR1 SEHNR and CDR2 FQNEAQ (reference sequence). V was pared by 3 bases and J by 1 base, with 11 bases of the junction left unmatched. The CDR3 has 18 residues.

This rearrangement joins TRBV7-9 to TRBJ1-3; TRBD1 is a possible D gene (5 bases). The V and J ends lost 7 bases and 0 bases respectively, with 16 bases between them. The CDR3 length is 16 residues. Per germline, CDR1 SEHNR and CDR2 FQNEAQ (reference sequence). The CDR3 sequence: CASTPEGTLSGNTIYF. CDR3 nucleotides: TGTGCCAGCACCCCGGAAGGGACTCTCTCTGGAAACACCATATATTTT.

This clone was seen a few times. The gene calls are TRBV5-4 and TRBJ2-2, with D unresolved. Germline CDR1 and CDR2: SGHNT and YYREEE (reference sequence). With 2 bases removed from V and 6 bases from J, the gap between germline ends came to 8 bases. This CDR3 contains 13 residues. The CDR3 region is CASSFSVSGELFF. The CDR3 nucleotides read TGTGCCAGCAGCTTCTCGGTTTCCGGGGAGCTGTTTTTT.

This clone was observed once. The chain combines TRBV5-6 with TRBJ2-2, with D unclear. The ends were cut back, 4 bases at V and 5 bases at J, with 15 bases in the middle. Germline CDR1 SGHDT, CDR2 YYEEEE. The CDR3 runs to 15 residues. This chain's CDR3 is CASSLLPRATGELFF. The CDR3, as DNA: TGTGCCAGCAGCCTCCTACCCCGCGCTACCGGGGAGCTGTTTTTT.

The gene calls are TRBV7-9 and TRBJ1-4; 7 bases are shared with TRBD1. The CDR3 extends over 14 amino acids. V lost 5 bases to trimming and J lost 10 bases; unmatched junction nucleotides: 10. The germline gives CDR1 SEHNR, CDR2 FQNEAQ (reference sequence). As DNA, the CDR3 is TGTGCCAGCAGCCAACCCGGGACAGCTCGAAAACTGTTTTTT. Amino acids: CASSQPGTARKLFF. Looking up the rest from reference TRBV7-9 and TRBJ1-4 gives the full variable domain: DTGVSQNPRHKITKRGQNVTFRCDPISEHNRLYWYRQTLGQGPEFLTYFQNEAQLEKSRLLSDRFSAERPKGSFSTLEIQRTEQGDSAMYLCASSQPGTARKLFFGSGTQLSVL.